The 26 T cell receptor beta chains below come from one sample, sequenced in a study of liver allograft versus peripheral blood T cells. Study at large: In transplanted livers, T cell receptor repertoires were compared with those found in the recipients' peripheral blood.

MiXCR, applied by TCRdb to the reads, yields one record per CDR3 protein. This sample yields about 7,800 distinct CDR3 sequences, of which approximately 19% are seen a single time; around 1.5% belongs to the top ten. All receptors derive from a human patient who had a liver transplant. Some T cells may arise from the graft donor.

At least ten counts were recorded for this clonotype. This chain links TRBV6-5 with TRBJ2-1; TRBD2 is a possible D gene (5 bases). The germline CDR1 and CDR2 sequences are MNHEY and SVGAGI. CDR3 length: 14 amino acids. V was pared by 2 bases and J by 4 bases, with 9 bases between. The CDR3: CASSYGAAYNEQFF. The CDR3 DNA reads TGTGCCAGCAGTTACGGAGCGGCATACAATGAGCAGTTCTTC.

This clonotype was found many times. The chain employs TRBV28 and TRBJ1-5; D perhaps matches TRBD1 (6 bases). The ends were cut back, 6 bases at V and 7 bases at J, with 10 bases in the middle. The CDR3 sequence is 12 residues long. Germline assignment: CDR1 MDHEN and CDR2 SYDVKM. This CDR3 reads CASSQGYQPQHF. The DNA of the CDR3 is TGTGCCAGCAGCCAGGGGTACCAGCCCCAGCATTTT.

By sample fraction, this clonotype is medium-sized. The CDR3 sequence is CASSEAGFQSYTF. CDR3 DNA sequence: TGTGCCAGCAGTGAAGCGGGGTTTCAGAGCTACACCTTC. The chain uses TRBV6-1 and TRBJ1-2; D unresolved. Per the germline V gene, CDR1 is MNHNS and CDR2 is SASEGT. The CDR3 runs 13 residues. The V gene lost 0 bases and the J gene lost 9 bases, with 11 bases spanning the gap.

This clonotype is labeled as medium-sized. This chain joins TRBV7-2 and TRBJ1-2, with 7 bases aligning to TRBD1. Germline-derived CDR1 and CDR2 are SGHTA and FQGNSA. Trimming took 1 base from V and 4 from J; bases not matched to a gene: 6. The CDR3 spans 15 residues. The CDR3 here is CASSLGGDSLYGYTF. CDR3 sequence (DNA): TGTGCCAGCAGCTTAGGAGGGGACAGCCTCTATGGCTACACCTTC.

V gene TRBV7-9 combines with J gene TRBJ2-2; 7 nucleotides agree with TRBD1. This CDR3 is 15 amino acids long. Germline assignment: CDR1 SEHNR and CDR2 FQNEAQ (reference sequence). Losses at the gene ends were 8 bases for V and 1 base for J; bases not matched to a gene: 7. CDR3 nucleotide sequence: TGTGCCAGCTGCTGGCAGGGGGAGAACACCGGGGAGCTGTTTTTT. It is translated as CASCWQGENTGELFF.

This chain joins TRBV20-1 and TRBJ1-5; D not certain. Germline loops: CDR1 DFQATT, CDR2 SNEGSKA (reference sequence). V lost 6 bases to trimming and J lost 2 bases, with 8 bases between them. The CDR3 length is 12 residues. The CDR3 DNA sequence: TGCAGTGCAGATAGGGGCAATCAGCCCCAGCATTTT. As protein: CSADRGNQPQHF.

V is TRBV10-3 and J is TRBJ2-7; possibly TRBD1 for D (6 bases). V lost 4 bases and J 7 bases, leaving 23 bases between the germline ends. The CDR3 loop spans 16 amino acids. CDR1 and CDR2 (germline): ENHRY, SYGVKD. CDR3 sequence: CAISVGLTGAMGEQYF. CDR3 nucleotide sequence: TGTGCCATCAGTGTGGGATTGACAGGCGCGATGGGGGAGCAGTACTTC.

This clonotype showed up just a few times. The J gene is TRBJ2-4, the V gene TRBV7-2; D is uncertain. This CDR3 is built from 17 residues. Germline CDR1 is SGHTA and CDR2 is FQGNSA. Trimming pared 2 bases from V and 0 bases from J, leaving 14 bases between. The CDR3 loop is CASSLKALAKAKNIQYF. The CDR3 coding sequence is TGTGCCAGCAGCTTAAAGGCGCTCGCGAAAGCCAAAAACATTCAGTACTTC. Looking up the rest from reference TRBV7-2 and TRBJ2-4 gives the full variable domain: GAGVSQSPSNKVTEKGKDVELRCDPISGHTALYWYRQSLGQGLEFLIYFQGNSAPDKSGLPSDRFSAERTGGSVSTLTIQRTQQEDSAVYLCASSLKALAKAKNIQYFGAGTRLSVL.

The rearrangement joins TRBV3-1 to TRBJ2-2, with D maybe TRBD1 (6 bases). Trimming shortened V by 1 base and J by 3 bases, and 12 bases separated the two germline ends. This CDR3 is 16 amino acids long. CDR1 is LGHDT and CDR2 is YNNKEL in the germline V gene (reference sequence). In DNA form, the CDR3 reads TGTGCCAGCAGCCAAGGCGAAACAGGGTACACCGGGGAGCTGTTTTTT. Translating gives CASSQGETGYTGELFF.

In its sample, this clonotype ranks as medium-sized. The rearrangement links TRBV6-6 to TRBJ1-4; 7 nucleotides line up with TRBD1. The germline V gene has CDR1 MNHNY and CDR2 SVGAGI (reference sequence). V shed 4 bases and J 0 bases; nucleotides not matched to a gene: 8. The CDR3 has 17 residues. The CDR3 nucleotides read TGTGCCAGCAGTTTTACGGGACAGCTGTCAACTAATGAAAAACTGTTTTTT. This gives the protein CASSFTGQLSTNEKLFF.

In its sample, this clonotype was seen many times. This chain joins TRBV10-3 and TRBJ2-2; TRBD2 is a possible D gene (7 bases). V shed 2 bases and J shed 7 bases, with 23 bases lying between them. This CDR3 has 18 amino acids. CDR1 ENHRY and CDR2 SYGVKD come from the germline V gene. The CDR3 DNA reads as TGTGCCATCAGTGAGACCGGGGAGAGGGGGGGCCGGTTCGGGGAGCTGTTTTTT. Translating it yields CAISETGERGGRFGELFF.

This chain connects TRBV18 to TRBJ1-1; 7 bases are a match to TRBD1. Germline CDR1 reads KGHSH; CDR2 reads LQKENI. The V segment lost 6 bases and the J segment 1 base; nucleotides outside the gene matches: 8. This CDR3 is 15 amino acids long. As DNA, the CDR3 is TGTGCCAGCTCCCCAGGGGGAGGAGGGAACACTGAAGCTTTCTTT. Translation gives CASSPGGGGNTEAFF.

In its sample, this clonotype ranks as medium-sized. The CDR3 here is CASTSVGDSNQPQHF. CDR3 DNA sequence: TGTGCCAGTACGTCGGTGGGGGATAGCAATCAGCCCCAGCATTTT. The chain links TRBV19 to TRBJ1-5, with D maybe TRBD1 (5 bases). Trimming removed 7 bases at V and 0 bases at J, with 13 bases between. This CDR3 is built from 15 residues. Germline V gives CDR1 LNHDA, CDR2 SQIVND (reference sequence).

Many counts were recorded for this clonotype. V is TRBV12-3 or TRBV12-4 and J is TRBJ1-2; the match to TRBD1 covers 10 bases. This CDR3 is built from 14 residues. The J segment lost 4 bases and the V segment lost 6 bases, leaving 5 bases of the junction unmatched. In DNA form, the CDR3 reads TGTGCCAGCAGCCGTGGGACAGGGGCCTATGGCTACACCTTC. It is translated as CASSRGTGAYGYTF.

As to this clonotype: This may be a read error, as it is one base from a much larger clone. The chain employs TRBV19 and TRBJ2-7, with D uncertain. Germline lookup yields CDR1 LNHDA and CDR2 SQIVND (reference sequence). The CDR3 is made up of 13 amino acids. CDR3 DNA sequence: TGTGCCAGTACCGTGGACGGCTCGTATGGCTACTCCTTC. Translating gives CASTVDGSYGYSF.

This CDR3 is CASSEQNTEAFF. The CDR3 coding sequence is TGTGCCAGCAGTGAGCAGAACACTGAAGCTTTCTTT. V is TRBV2 and J is TRBJ1-1; D remains ambiguous. The V end was cut by 3 bases, the J end by 1 base, with 3 bases between. CDR3 length: 12 amino acids. Germline V gene lookup returns CDR1 SNHLY and CDR2 FYNNEI.

This clonotype was seen ten or more times. The CDR3 sequence is CASSYDQTDTEAFF. Here the CDR3 DNA reads TGTGCCAGCAGTTACGATCAGACAGACACTGAAGCTTTCTTT. The rearrangement uses TRBV6-8 and TRBJ1-1, with D possibly matching TRBD1 (5 bases). CDR1 is MNHGY, CDR2 SAAAGT, per germline. Trimming removed 2 bases from V and 3 bases from J, with 10 bases in between. CDR3 size: 14 residues.

Only one count was recorded for this clonotype. This may arise from a read error, as a much more abundant clone is one base away. This chain joins TRBV6-5 and TRBJ1-2; D perhaps matches TRBD1 (6 bases). The CDR3 has 15 amino acids. V lost 4 bases, J lost 3 bases, and 15 bases lay in between. CDR1 is MNHEY, CDR2 SVGAGI, per germline. The CDR3 nucleotides read TGTGCCAGCAGTTCGGGTACAGGGAGGTACTATGGCTACACCTTC. It codes for CASSSGTGRYYGYTF.

This clonotype is medium-sized in the sample. The rearrangement uses TRBV5-4 and TRBJ1-4, with 7 bases lining up with TRBD1. V was clipped by 1 base and J by 0 bases; unmatched bases: 9. CDR1 is SGHNT, CDR2 YYREEE, per germline (reference sequence). CDR3 length equals 18 residues. The CDR3: CASSLRRGGVATNEKLFF. The CDR3 nucleotides are TGTGCCAGCAGCTTGCGTAGAGGGGGCGTAGCAACTAATGAAAAACTGTTTTTT.

The chain links TRBV28 to TRBJ1-6; D is unresolved. The ends were cut back, 7 bases at V and 10 bases at J, with 11 bases in the middle. Looked up from germline, CDR1 is MDHEN and CDR2 is SYDVKM. The CDR3 runs to 12 residues. CDR3 in amino acids: CASKSGESPLHF. The CDR3 region has the DNA TGTGCCAGCAAATCGGGAGAATCACCCCTCCACTTT. Variable domain in full (rest from reference TRBV28 and TRBJ1-6): DVKVTQSSRYLVKRTGEKVFLECVQDMDHENMFWYRQDPGLGLRLIYFSYDVKMKEKGDIPEGYSVSREKKERFSLILESASTNQTSMYLCASKSGESPLHFGNGTRLTVT.

This clonotype was seen repeatedly, ten times or more. The chain links TRBV7-9 to TRBJ1-6, with 9 bases aligning to TRBD1. This CDR3 comprises 16 residues. In germline, CDR1 is SEHNR, CDR2 FQNEAQ (reference sequence). Losses at the gene ends were 1 base for V and 10 bases for J; bases not matched to a gene: 8. CDR3 DNA: TGTGCCAGCAGCTTAGATCCGGGACAGGGTGACTCACCCCTCCACTTT. It encodes CASSLDPGQGDSPLHF. The variable domain in full, with the rest retrieved from reference TRBV7-9 and TRBJ1-6, is DTGVSQNPRHKITKRGQNVTFRCDPISEHNRLYWYRQTLGQGPEFLTYFQNEAQLEKSRLLSDRFSAERPKGSFSTLEIQRTEQGDSAMYLCASSLDPGQGDSPLHFGNGTRLTVT.

This clonotype is medium-sized within its sample. The chain uses TRBV19 and TRBJ2-1; 11 bases map to TRBD2. Germline CDR1 reads LNHDA; CDR2 reads SQIVND (reference sequence). This CDR3 has 16 residues. The junction had 8 bases not matched to a gene; V was cut back by 5 bases and J by 5 bases. In nucleotides, the CDR3 is TGTGCCAGTAGTCCCTCATCACTAGCGGGGGACAATGAGCAGTTCTTC. Its protein product is CASSPSSLAGDNEQFF. The full variable domain, rest sourced from reference TRBV19 and TRBJ2-1, is DGGITQSPKYLFRKEGQNVTLSCEQNLNHDAMYWYRQDPGQGLRLIYYSQIVNDFQKGDIAEGYSVSREKKESFPLTVTSAQKNPTAFYLCASSPSSLAGDNEQFFGPGTRLTVL.

This clonotype is termed medium-sized. The V call is TRBV6-5, the J call TRBJ1-1; unclear D gene. Germline lookup yields CDR1 MNHEY and CDR2 SVGAGI. The CDR3 totals 12 residues. Trimming stripped 7 bases from V and 4 bases from J, with 10 bases between. Here the CDR3 DNA reads TGTGCCAGCAACAGTCCGACCACTGAAGCTTTCTTT. It yields the protein CASNSPTTEAFF.

This clonotype was counted between two and nine times. This chain joins TRBV7-3 and TRBJ1-2, with D unresolved. The V and J ends lost 5 bases and 0 bases respectively, with 7 bases between them. Germline CDR1 is SGHTA and CDR2 is FQGTGA. This CDR3 region has 13 residues. CDR3 residues: CASSAGSNYGYTF. CDR3 nucleotides: TGTGCCAGCAGCGCCGGATCTAACTATGGCTACACCTTC.

This clonotype is labeled medium-sized (0.01 to 0.1%). The junction and the germline gene differ at one end; a read error may be behind it. This chain links TRBV6-1 with TRBJ1-1; weak D call: TRBD1 (6 bases). Germline CDR1 is MNHNS and CDR2 is SASEGT. This CDR3 region has 14 residues. The CDR3 sequence: CASREEPWTAEAFF. The CDR3 coding sequence is TGTGCCAGCAGAGAAGAGCCTTGGACAGCCGAAGCTTTCTTT.

This clonotype has just a few counts. The V and J genes are TRBV20-1 and TRBJ2-1; 8 bases map to TRBD1. The V segment lost 3 bases and the J segment 8 bases; nucleotides outside the gene matches: 0. The CDR3 consists of 11 residues. CDR1 DFQATT and CDR2 SNEGSKA come from the germline V gene (reference sequence). For the CDR3, the DNA is TGCAGTGCTAGGGACAGGGATGAGCAGTTCTTC. Encoded protein: CSARDRDEQFF.